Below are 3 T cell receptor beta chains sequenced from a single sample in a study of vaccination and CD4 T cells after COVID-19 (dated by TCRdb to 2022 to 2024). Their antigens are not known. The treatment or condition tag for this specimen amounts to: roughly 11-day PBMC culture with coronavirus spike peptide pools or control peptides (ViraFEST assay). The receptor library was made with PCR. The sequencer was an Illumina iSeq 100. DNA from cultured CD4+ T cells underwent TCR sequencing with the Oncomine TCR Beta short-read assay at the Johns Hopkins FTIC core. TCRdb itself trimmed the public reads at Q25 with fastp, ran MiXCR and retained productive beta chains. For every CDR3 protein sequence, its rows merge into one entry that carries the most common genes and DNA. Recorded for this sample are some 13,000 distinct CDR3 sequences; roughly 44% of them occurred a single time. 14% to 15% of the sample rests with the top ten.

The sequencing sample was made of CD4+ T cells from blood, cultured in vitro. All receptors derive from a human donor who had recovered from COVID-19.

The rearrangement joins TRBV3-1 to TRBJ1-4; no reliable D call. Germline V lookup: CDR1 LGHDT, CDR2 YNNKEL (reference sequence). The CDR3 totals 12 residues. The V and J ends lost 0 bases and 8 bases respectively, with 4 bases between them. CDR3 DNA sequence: TGTGCCAGCAGCCAAGAACGAGAAAAACTGTTTTTT. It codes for CASSQEREKLFF.

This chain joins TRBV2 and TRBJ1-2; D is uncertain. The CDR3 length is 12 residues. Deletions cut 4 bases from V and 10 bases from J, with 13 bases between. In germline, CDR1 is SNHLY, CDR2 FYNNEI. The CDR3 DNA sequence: TGTGCCAGCAGTGTAAAGTACGGGCACTACACCTTC. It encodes CASSVKYGHYTF. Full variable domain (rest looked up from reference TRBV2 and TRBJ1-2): EPEVTQTPSHQVTQMGQEVILRCVPISNHLYFYWYRQILGQKVEFLVSFYNNEISEKSEIFDDQFSVERPDGSNFTLKIRSTKLEDSAMYFCASSVKYGHYTFGSGTRLTVV.

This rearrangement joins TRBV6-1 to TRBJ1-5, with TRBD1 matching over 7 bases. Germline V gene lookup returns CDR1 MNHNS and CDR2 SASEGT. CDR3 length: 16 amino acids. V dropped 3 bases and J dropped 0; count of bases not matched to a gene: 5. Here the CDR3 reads CASSEPTGSSNQPQHF. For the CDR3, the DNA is TGTGCCAGCAGTGAGCCGACAGGGTCTAGCAATCAGCCCCAGCATTTT.